Listed below are T cell receptor beta chains from one sample, sequenced in a study of PD-1 blockade in mismatch repair-deficient tumors. The protocol was immunoSEQ multiplex PCR, while the TCRdb copy is restricted to in-frame clones and leaves out a portion. The sample shows approximately 130,000 clones, about 86% of them seen only once. Sequencing used peripheral blood, obtained 44 weeks after starting pembrolizumab. The receptors here all came from an adult with mismatch repair-deficient cancer. Each CDR3 is given with its conserved first and last residue. Expanded clones get a size class; other rows say once, few or many, or leave the size out.

v_gene	abundance	j_gene	CDR3aa
TRBV5-5	NA	TRBJ2-7	CASSLVAGSSYEQYF
TRBV5-1	NA	TRBJ2-2	CASSLVPGVSLGELFF
TRBV4-1	NA	TRBJ2-2	CASSLGRKAPNTGELFF
TRBV19	NA	TRBJ2-2	CASSMNGASGTGELFF
TRBV27	NA	TRBJ1-1	CASSLFGGYTEAFF
TRBV29-1	NA	TRBJ2-1	CSAPGLRINNEQFF
TRBV5-6	NA	TRBJ2-1	CASSPRVGGRFYNEQFF
TRBV19	few	TRBJ2-7	CASSLGLAAPGYEQYF
TRBV7-9	NA	TRBJ2-1	CASSPRQGGSYNEQFF
TRBV7-2	once	TRBJ2-7	CASSPLGTGSYEQYF
TRBV6-5	NA	TRBJ1-2	CASSAGYNYGYTF
TRBV5-6	NA	TRBJ2-3	CASSFTSGRTYTDTQYF
TRBV1	NA	TRBJ2-6	CTSSLPPRTGLSSGANVLTF
TRBV30	NA	TRBJ2-3	CAWSVGSATDTQYF
TRBV7-9	NA	TRBJ2-7	CASSSSRGQGGYEQYF
TRBV5-3	NA	TRBJ1-3	CARSYTRDRGIHSGNTIYF
TRBV19	NA	TRBJ2-7	CASSGAYEQYF
TRBV28	NA	TRBJ2-3	CASSFWTSGTDTQYF
TRBV5-1	NA	TRBJ2-1	CASSTGTSGYNEQFF
TRBV6-5	NA	TRBJ1-5	CASSYLGEGNQPQHF
TRBV7-9	NA	TRBJ2-7	CASSKLGLAGLFHEQYF
TRBV11-3	NA	TRBJ2-7	CASSLAGQGKNEQYF
TRBV7-9	NA	TRBJ2-7	CASRGPGQGYEQYF
TRBV6-5	NA	TRBJ2-3	CASSYSLSLTDTQYF
TRBV6-6	NA	TRBJ1-2	CASSSLRGGDSYGYTF
TRBV6-5	NA	TRBJ2-3	CASSYRARLAGDTQYF
TRBV19	NA	TRBJ2-7	CASSIIAGTSREQYF
TRBV28	NA	TRBJ1-1	CASSLTRGDTEAFF
TRBV5-1	NA	TRBJ2-3	CASSLSGRRVDTQYF